The following is a TCR beta chain sequence with its context. This specimen comes from a study of blood T cell repertoires in COVID-19. Study background: Samples taken during acute and convalescent COVID-19 were collected in the United States, Italy and Spain. T cells, B-cell-depleted T cells, or PBMCs provided the cDNA or gDNA that served as material.

Per the study methods: Amplifying reference gene primers gave estimates of nucleated cell counts. Only in-frame clones appear in the TCRdb table, and some are missing; sequencing was by immunoSEQ multiplex PCR. V, J and clone size were drawn from that table, and D and trimming were deduced from the DNA. The data contain 200,000 to 250,000 clones, roughly 79% of them singletons. Enrolment of Seattle patients took place during active infection, and they were followed longitudinally. What was sequenced was peripheral blood. This clonotype originated in a woman at least 80 years old with COVID-19, enrolled during active disease.

The CDR3 protein is CASSYGGSLRSQYF. The DNA for the CDR3 is TGTGCCAGCAGTTACGGGGGCAGCCTACGGTCGCAGTACTTC. The rearrangement uses TRBV6-2 or TRBV6-3 and TRBJ2-7; D is perhaps TRBD1 (6 bases). The ends were cut back, 2 bases at V and 9 bases at J, with 17 bases in the middle. CDR3 length: 14 amino acids. Per germline, CDR1 MNHEY and CDR2 SVGEGT.